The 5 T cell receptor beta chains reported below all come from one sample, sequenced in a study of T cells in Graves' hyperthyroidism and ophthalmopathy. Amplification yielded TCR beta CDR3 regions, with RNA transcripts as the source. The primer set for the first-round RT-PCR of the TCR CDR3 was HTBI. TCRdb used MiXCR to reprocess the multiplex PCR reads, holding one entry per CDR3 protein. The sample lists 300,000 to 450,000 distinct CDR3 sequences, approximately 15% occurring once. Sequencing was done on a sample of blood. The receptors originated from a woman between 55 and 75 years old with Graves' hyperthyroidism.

CDR3: CASSPFRGKQFF. The CDR3 DNA is TGTGCCAGCAGCCCCTTTCGGGGGAAGCAGTTCTTC. The V and J genes are TRBV28 and TRBJ2-1, with D possibly being TRBD2 (6 bases). This CDR3 region has 12 residues. V gave up 6 bases and J gave up 11 bases, with 14 bases separating them. The V gene's germline CDR1 is MDHEN and CDR2 SYDVKM.

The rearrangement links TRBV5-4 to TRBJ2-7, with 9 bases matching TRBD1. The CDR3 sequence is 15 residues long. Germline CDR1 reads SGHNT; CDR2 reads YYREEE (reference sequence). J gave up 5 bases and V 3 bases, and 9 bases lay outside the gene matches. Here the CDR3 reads CASSSRTGDPDEQYF. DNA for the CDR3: TGTGCCAGCAGCTCACGGACAGGGGATCCCGACGAGCAGTACTTC.

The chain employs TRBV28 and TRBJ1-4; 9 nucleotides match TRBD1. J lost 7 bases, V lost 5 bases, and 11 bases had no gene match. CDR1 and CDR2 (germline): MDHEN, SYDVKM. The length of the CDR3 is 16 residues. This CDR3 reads CASSRATGGWGEKLFF. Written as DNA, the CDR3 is TGTGCCAGCAGTAGAGCTACAGGGGGCTGGGGTGAAAAACTGTTTTTT.

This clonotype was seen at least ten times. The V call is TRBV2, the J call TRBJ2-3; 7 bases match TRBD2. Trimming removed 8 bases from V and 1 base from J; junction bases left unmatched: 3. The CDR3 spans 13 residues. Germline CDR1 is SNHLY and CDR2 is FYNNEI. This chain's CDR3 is CASCLAGTDTQYF. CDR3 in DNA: TGTGCCAGCTGTCTAGCGGGCACAGATACGCAGTATTTT.

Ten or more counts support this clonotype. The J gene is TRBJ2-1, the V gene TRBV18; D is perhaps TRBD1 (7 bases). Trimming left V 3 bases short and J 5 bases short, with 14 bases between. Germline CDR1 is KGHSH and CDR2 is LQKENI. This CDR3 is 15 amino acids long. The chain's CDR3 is CASSPRQGGDNEQFF. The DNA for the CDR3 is TGTGCCAGCTCACCCCGACAGGGAGGTGACAATGAGCAGTTCTTC.